This entry lists 7 T cell receptor beta chains sequenced from one sample in a study of radiation and T cells in renal cell carcinoma. As for time point: blood 2 weeks post-SBRT. Treatment reported: 15 Gy SBRT to primary tumor, nephrectomy 4 weeks later. This table comes from immunoSEQ multiplex PCR, and its TCRdb copy is limited to in-frame clones, with some not included. This sample has tens of thousands of clones, with roughly 80% found just once. The input for sequencing was blood, taken from a patient whose treatment included radiotherapy and nephrectomy. The receptors were gathered from a woman between 65 and 79 years old with renal cell carcinoma.

This chain joins TRBV7-8 and TRBJ1-3; weak D call: TRBD1 (5 bases). Trimming removed 2 bases at V and 1 base at J, with 12 bases between. This CDR3 contains 16 residues. Germline CDR1 is SGHVS and CDR2 is FQNEAQ. Written as DNA, the CDR3 is TGTGCCAGCAGCTTATTGGGGGGAGGTTCTGGAAACACCATATATTTT. Translated: CASSLLGGGSGNTIYF.

The chain is built from TRBV6-1 and TRBJ2-7; D gene uncertain. This CDR3 comprises 13 residues. Between the trimmed V and J ends, which lost 6 bases and 1 base, there was a span of 10 bases. Germline CDR1 MNHNS, CDR2 SASEGT. For the CDR3, the DNA is TGTGCCAGCAGCCTGCAGGAGTCCTACGAGCAGTACTTC. Protein product: CASSLQESYEQYF.

Judged by abundance, this clone is medium-sized. V and J are TRBV2 and TRBJ1-5; D possibly corresponds to TRBD1 (6 bases). The ends were cut back, 4 bases at V and 3 bases at J, with 25 bases in the middle. Germline CDR1 SNHLY, CDR2 FYNNEI. The CDR3 spans 19 residues. CDR3 amino acids: CASSGLKGEGFNINQPQHF. CDR3 coding DNA: TGTGCCAGCAGTGGTCTTAAGGGGGAAGGGTTCAATATCAATCAGCCCCAGCATTTT.

CDR3 coding DNA: TGCGCCAGCAGCTTGGGGGGGTCCAATCAGCCCCAGCATTTT. Protein: CASSLGGSNQPQHF. The V gene is TRBV5-1, the J gene TRBJ1-5; TRBD1 is a possible D gene (5 bases). CDR3 size: 14 residues. V was trimmed by 0 bases and J by 3 bases, leaving 7 bases between them. Germline V CDR1 and CDR2: SGHRS, YFSETQ.

This clone was recorded once. This rearrangement joins TRBV4-2 to TRBJ2-7; D is uncertain. Looked up from germline, CDR1 is LGHNA and CDR2 is YNFKEQ. The V end lost 0 bases, the J end lost 3 bases, and 9 bases lay between the germline ends. The CDR3 runs 14 residues. CDR3 in DNA: TGTGCCAGCAGCCAAGAGAGTATGGGCTACGAGCAGTACTTC. Its protein product is CASSQESMGYEQYF.

The chain has TRBV7-7 and TRBJ2-3; the D gene is possibly TRBD2 (6 bases). The V end was cut by 5 bases, the J end by 6 bases, with 9 bases between. The germline V gene has CDR1 SSHAT and CDR2 FNYEAQ (reference sequence). This CDR3 spans 12 amino acids. CDR3 amino acids: CASSNGGDTQYF. The CDR3 DNA reads TGTGCCAGCAGCAATGGAGGGGATACGCAGTATTTT.

This chain uses TRBV13 with TRBJ1-1; TRBD1 matches at 9 bases. The CDR3 runs to 15 residues. J was trimmed by 7 bases and V by 6 bases; bases with no gene match: 12. Per germline, CDR1 PRHDT and CDR2 FYEKMQ (reference sequence). The CDR3 region is CASRYLQGAQSEAFF. The CDR3 DNA reads TGTGCCAGCAGGTACTTACAGGGGGCGCAAAGTGAAGCTTTCTTT.